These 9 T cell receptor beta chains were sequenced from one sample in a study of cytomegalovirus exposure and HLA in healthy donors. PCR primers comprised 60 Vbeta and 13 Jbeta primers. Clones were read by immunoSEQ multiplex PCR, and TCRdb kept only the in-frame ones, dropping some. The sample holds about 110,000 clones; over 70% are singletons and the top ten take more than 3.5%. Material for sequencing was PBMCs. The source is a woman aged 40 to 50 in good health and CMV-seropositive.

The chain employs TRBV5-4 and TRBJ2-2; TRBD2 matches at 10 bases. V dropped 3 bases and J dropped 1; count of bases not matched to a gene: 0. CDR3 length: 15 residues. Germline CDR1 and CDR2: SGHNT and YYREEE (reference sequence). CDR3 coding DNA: TGTGCCAGCAGCTGGACTAGCGGGAACACCGGGGAGCTGTTTTTT. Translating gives CASSWTSGNTGELFF. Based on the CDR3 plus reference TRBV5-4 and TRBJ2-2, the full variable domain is ETGVTQSPTHLIKTRGQQVTLRCSSQSGHNTVSWYQQALGQGPQFIFQYYREEENGRGNFPPRFSGLQFPNYSSELNVNALELDDSALYLCASSWTSGNTGELFFGEGSRLTVL.

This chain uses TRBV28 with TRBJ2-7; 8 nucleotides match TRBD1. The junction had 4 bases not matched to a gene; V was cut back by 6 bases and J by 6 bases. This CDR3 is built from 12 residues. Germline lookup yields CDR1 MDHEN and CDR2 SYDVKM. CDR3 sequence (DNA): TGTGCCAGCAGGCGGACAGGGCTCGAGCAGTACTTC. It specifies CASRRTGLEQYF.

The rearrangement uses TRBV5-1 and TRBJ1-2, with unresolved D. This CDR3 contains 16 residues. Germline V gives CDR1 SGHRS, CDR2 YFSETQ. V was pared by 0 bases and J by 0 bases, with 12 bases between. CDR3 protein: CASSLAPAGANYGYTF. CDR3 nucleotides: TGCGCCAGCAGCTTGGCTCCCGCCGGGGCTAACTATGGCTACACCTTC.

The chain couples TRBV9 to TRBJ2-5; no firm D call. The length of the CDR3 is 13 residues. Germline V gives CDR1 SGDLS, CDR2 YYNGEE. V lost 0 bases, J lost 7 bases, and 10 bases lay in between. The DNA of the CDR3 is TGTGCCAGCAGCGTAGCTAATGTTGGGACCCAGTACTTC. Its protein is CASSVANVGTQYF.

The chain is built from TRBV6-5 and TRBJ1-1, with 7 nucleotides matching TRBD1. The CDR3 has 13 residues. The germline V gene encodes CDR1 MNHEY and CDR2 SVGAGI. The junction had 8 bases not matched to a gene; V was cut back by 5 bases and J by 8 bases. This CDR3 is CASSEQGRWEAFF. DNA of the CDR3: TGTGCCAGCAGTGAACAGGGGCGCTGGGAAGCTTTCTTT.

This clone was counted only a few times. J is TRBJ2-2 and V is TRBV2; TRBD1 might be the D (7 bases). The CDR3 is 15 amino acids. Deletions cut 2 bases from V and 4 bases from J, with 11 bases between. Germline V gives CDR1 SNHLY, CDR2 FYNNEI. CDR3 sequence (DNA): TGTGCCAGCAGTGAAAACAGGGGAGGCACCGGGGAGCTGTTTTTT. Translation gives CASSENRGGTGELFF.

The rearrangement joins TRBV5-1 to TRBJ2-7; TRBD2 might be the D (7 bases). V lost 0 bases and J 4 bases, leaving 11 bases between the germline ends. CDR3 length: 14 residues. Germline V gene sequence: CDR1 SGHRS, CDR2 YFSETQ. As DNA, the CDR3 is TGCGCCAGCAGCTTGGGCGGGGGCCGATACGAGCAGTACTTC. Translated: CASSLGGGRYEQYF. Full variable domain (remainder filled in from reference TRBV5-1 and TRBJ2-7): KAGVTQTPRYLIKTRGQQVTLSCSPISGHRSVSWYQQTPGQGLQFLFEYFSETQRNKGNFPGRFSGRQFSNSRSEMNVSTLELGDSALYLCASSLGGGRYEQYFGPGTRLTVT.

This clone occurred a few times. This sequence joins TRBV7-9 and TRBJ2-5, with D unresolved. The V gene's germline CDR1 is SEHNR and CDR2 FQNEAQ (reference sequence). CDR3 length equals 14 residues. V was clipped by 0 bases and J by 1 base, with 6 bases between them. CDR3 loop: CASSLANSQETQYF. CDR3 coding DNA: TGTGCCAGCAGCTTAGCGAACAGCCAAGAGACCCAGTACTTC. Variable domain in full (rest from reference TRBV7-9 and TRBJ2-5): DTGVSQNPRHKITKRGQNVTFRCDPISEHNRLYWYRQTLGQGPEFLTYFQNEAQLEKSRLLSDRFSAERPKGSFSTLEIQRTEQGDSAMYLCASSLANSQETQYFGPGTRLLVL.

CDR3 coding DNA: TGCAGCGTTGAAGATCGGGACTCTCGCTACGAGCAGTACTTC. This codes for CSVEDRDSRYEQYF. The chain recombines TRBV29-1 with TRBJ2-7; perhaps TRBD2 as D (6 bases). Trimming cost V 0 bases and J 3 bases, with 12 bases left between them. The CDR3 extends over 14 amino acids. Germline assignment: CDR1 SQVTM and CDR2 ANQGSEA.